Listed here are 28 T cell receptor beta chains from one sample, sequenced in a study of OX40 agonist ivuxolimab in advanced cancers. Profiling relied on immunoSEQ multiplex PCR, and the TCRdb table lists in-frame clones only, not all of them. The table includes some 62,000 clones, approximately 92% detected once. The sequencing here drew on CD4+ or CD8+ T cells sorted from blood, taken in a trial of the OX40 agonist ivuxolimab. The receptors derive from an adult with an advanced solid tumor such as melanoma, head and neck, liver or kidney cancer.

The V gene is TRBV7-8, the J gene TRBJ1-5; D remains unclear. The CDR3 is 15 residues long. Germline V gene sequence: CDR1 SGHVS, CDR2 FQNEAQ. The germline V and J ends were trimmed by 1 base and 2 bases, with 9 bases remaining between them. The CDR3 nucleotides read TGTGCCAGCAGCTTAGATGGATCGGGCAATCAGCCCCAGCATTTT. It specifies CASSLDGSGNQPQHF.

The gene calls are TRBV19 and TRBJ1-4; D is possibly TRBD1 (5 bases). The germline gives CDR1 LNHDA, CDR2 SQIVND (reference sequence). The CDR3 has 18 amino acids. V was clipped by 0 bases and J by 7 bases, with 21 bases between them. CDR3 sequence reads: CASSIEEGRRRMGEKLFF. The CDR3 DNA reads as TGTGCCAGTAGTATAGAAGAGGGGAGGAGGCGTATGGGTGAAAAACTGTTTTTT.

The chain employs TRBV9 and TRBJ2-7, with D maybe TRBD2 (6 bases). The CDR3 consists of 16 residues. Germline assignment: CDR1 SGDLS and CDR2 YYNGEE. V gave up 0 bases and J gave up 1 base, with 14 bases separating them. The CDR3 is CASSVGAGGSSYEQYF. The CDR3, as DNA: TGTGCCAGCAGCGTAGGAGCGGGCGGGTCTTCCTACGAGCAGTACTTC.

J is TRBJ2-7 and V is TRBV29-1; 8 nucleotides align to TRBD1. This CDR3 spans 12 amino acids. V lost 7 bases and J lost 1; bases outside the gene matches: 3. The germline CDR1 and CDR2 sequences are SQVTM and ANQGSEA. The CDR3 protein is CSGGQGSYEQYF. Written as DNA, the CDR3 is TGCAGCGGTGGACAGGGATCCTACGAGCAGTACTTC.

This chain joins TRBV27 and TRBJ1-2; a weak D match, TRBD1 (6 bases). Per germline, CDR1 MNHEY and CDR2 SMNVEV (reference sequence). Trimming stripped 3 bases from V and 8 bases from J, with 10 bases between. CDR3 size: 12 residues. Written as DNA, the CDR3 is TGTGCCAGCAGTTTCAGGGGCCTAGGCTACACCTTC. Translating it yields CASSFRGLGYTF.

The chain uses TRBV6-5 and TRBJ2-3, with D possibly TRBD2 on 7 matching bases. CDR3 size: 13 residues. CDR1 and CDR2 (germline): MNHEY, SVGAGI. Trimming removed 8 bases at V and 5 bases at J, with 14 bases between. CDR3 nucleotides: TGTGCCAGCCAAGGGGGGGCGGTAGATACGCAGTATTTT. This translates into CASQGGAVDTQYF.

CDR3 loop: CASSLGQGINYEQYF. The CDR3 nucleotides are TGCGCCAGCAGCTTGGGACAGGGGATCAACTACGAGCAGTACTTC. The rearrangement joins TRBV5-1 to TRBJ2-7, with 8 bases that match TRBD1. The CDR3 sequence is 15 residues long. CDR1 and CDR2 (germline): SGHRS, YFSETQ. The V and J ends lost 0 bases and 3 bases, in that order; junction bases with no gene match: 5.

The V call is TRBV6-1, the J call TRBJ2-7; D is perhaps TRBD1 (6 bases). Germline assignment: CDR1 MNHNS and CDR2 SASEGT. Trimming left V 6 bases short and J 2 bases short, with 11 bases between. This CDR3 has 13 residues. The CDR3 nucleotides read TGTGCCAGCAGAGATACAGGGCCCTACGAGCAGTACTTC. Translation gives CASRDTGPYEQYF.

This clone was picked up a small number of times. The rearrangement uses TRBV19 and TRBJ2-2; 10 positions match TRBD2. Germline CDR1 and CDR2: LNHDA and SQIVND (reference sequence). The V and J ends lost 8 bases and 1 base, in that order; junction bases with no gene match: 7. CDR3 length: 16 amino acids. DNA for the CDR3: TGTGCCAGTCGACAGCGACTAGCGGGGAACACCGGGGAGCTGTTTTTT. Translation gives CASRQRLAGNTGELFF. Based on the CDR3 plus reference TRBV19 and TRBJ2-2, the full variable domain is DGGITQSPKYLFRKEGQNVTLSCEQNLNHDAMYWYRQDPGQGLRLIYYSQIVNDFQKGDIAEGYSVSREKKESFPLTVTSAQKNPTAFYLCASRQRLAGNTGELFFGEGSRLTVL.

V gene TRBV19 combines with J gene TRBJ2-1; D may be TRBD2 (5 bases). In germline, CDR1 is LNHDA, CDR2 SQIVND (reference sequence). This CDR3 contains 17 residues. V was cut by 7 bases and J by 3 bases, with 22 bases left in between. CDR3 nucleotides: TGTGCCAGTACCCAAAGTCCCGGATCACGGGGCTACAATGAGCAGTTCTTC. This codes for CASTQSPGSRGYNEQFF.

The CDR3 sequence is CASSFRGSPLHF. In DNA form, the CDR3 reads TGTGCCAGCAGTTTCAGGGGTTCACCCCTCCACTTT. The gene calls are TRBV28 and TRBJ1-6; possible D gene TRBD1, 6 bases. Trimming took off 3 bases at V and 9 bases at J, with 6 bases between the two ends. This CDR3 is built from 12 residues. CDR1 is MDHEN, CDR2 SYDVKM, per germline. Full variable domain (missing parts from reference TRBV28 and TRBJ1-6): DVKVTQSSRYLVKRTGEKVFLECVQDMDHENMFWYRQDPGLGLRLIYFSYDVKMKEKGDIPEGYSVSREKKERFSLILESASTNQTSMYLCASSFRGSPLHFGNGTRLTVT.

The chain recombines TRBV10-2 with TRBJ2-5; D unclear. Germline V gives CDR1 WSHSY, CDR2 SAAADI. The CDR3 contains 13 residues. Trimming took off 6 bases at V and 1 base at J, with 9 bases between the two ends. The CDR3 region has the DNA TGCGCCAGCAGGCCCAGCGCCCAAGAGACCCAGTACTTC. It translates to CASRPSAQETQYF.

The V call is TRBV30, the J call TRBJ2-3; 7 nucleotides match TRBD2. The CDR3 length is 16 residues. The trim removed 5 bases at V and 2 bases at J, leaving 13 bases unmatched. Germline CDR1 GTSNPN, CDR2 SVGIG (reference sequence). The CDR3 sequence is CAWGASGGAVTDTQYF. CDR3 coding DNA: TGTGCCTGGGGGGCTAGCGGAGGGGCCGTCACAGATACGCAGTATTTT.

The chain links TRBV5-1 to TRBJ2-3; D gene unclear. V was pared by 6 bases and J by 0 bases, with 11 bases between. The germline V gene has CDR1 SGHRS and CDR2 YFSETQ. The CDR3 covers 14 residues. CDR3 nucleotides: TGCGCCAGCACCACGACACCTAGCACAGATACGCAGTATTTT. Its protein is CASTTTPSTDTQYF.

The gene calls are TRBV4-2 and TRBJ2-3, with D maybe TRBD2 (5 bases). The germline gives CDR1 LGHNA, CDR2 YNFKEQ. V lost 3 bases, J lost 5 bases, and 12 bases lay in between. CDR3 size: 14 residues. CDR3 amino acids: CASSHGGPRDTQYF. In DNA, the CDR3 is TGTGCCAGCAGCCACGGCGGGCCTAGAGATACGCAGTATTTT.

CDR3 sequence: CASSALTGNVGYTF. The CDR3 nucleotides read TGTGCCAGTAGTGCCCTCACAGGGAATGTTGGCTACACCTTC. J is TRBJ1-2 and V is TRBV19; D may be TRBD1 (6 bases). Per germline, CDR1 LNHDA and CDR2 SQIVND (reference sequence). V was trimmed by 5 bases and J by 7 bases, leaving 17 bases between them. The CDR3 totals 14 residues.

This clone was recorded a few times. The chain uses TRBV6-5 and TRBJ1-1; D gene uncertain. The CDR3 consists of 15 residues. Germline V lookup: CDR1 MNHEY, CDR2 SVGAGI. Trimming removed 5 bases from V and 4 bases from J, with 17 bases in between. Written as DNA, the CDR3 is TGTGCCAGCAGTACCCCGTCAGGCCCAGGCACTGAAGCTTTCTTT. Its translation: CASSTPSGPGTEAFF.

This chain joins TRBV6-4 and TRBJ1-6; D gene uncertain. The CDR3 contains 14 residues. V gave up 3 bases and J gave up 4 bases, with 7 bases separating them. The germline CDR1 and CDR2 sequences are MRHNA and SNTAGT. Here the CDR3 reads CASSEGRYNSPLHF. The CDR3 nucleotides read TGTGCCAGCAGTGAAGGGCGGTATAATTCACCCCTCCACTTT.

CDR3 amino acids: CASSYSQGVYEQYF. In DNA, the CDR3 is TGTGCCAGCAGTTACTCTCAGGGGGTCTACGAGCAGTACTTC. V is TRBV6-5 and J is TRBJ2-7; 7 bases line up with TRBD1. The germline V gene has CDR1 MNHEY and CDR2 SVGAGI. This CDR3 comprises 14 residues. The junction had 2 bases not matched to a gene; V was cut back by 0 bases and J by 3 bases.

The chain links TRBV11-1 to TRBJ1-1, with TRBD1 as a possible D gene (6 bases). V lost 5 bases and J 1 base, leaving 11 bases between the germline ends. The CDR3 totals 14 residues. CDR1 SGHAT and CDR2 FQDESV come from the germline V gene (reference sequence). The CDR3: CASSTRGGNTEAFF. The DNA for the CDR3 is TGTGCCAGCAGCACCAGGGGAGGGAACACTGAAGCTTTCTTT. The full variable domain, in which reference TRBV11-1 and TRBJ1-1 provide the parts outside the CDR3, is EAEVAQSPRYKITEKSQAVAFWCDPISGHATLYWYRQILGQGPELLVQFQDESVVDDSQLPKDRFSAERLKGVDSTLKIQPAELGDSAMYLCASSTRGGNTEAFFGQGTRLTVV.

The chain couples TRBV7-8 to TRBJ2-7, with D tentatively TRBD1 (6 bases). This CDR3 comprises 16 residues. V gave up 1 base and J gave up 0 bases, with 13 bases separating them. Germline V gene sequence: CDR1 SGHVS, CDR2 FQNEAQ. The CDR3, as DNA: TGTGCCAGCAGCTTAGATTTGGACAGCTTCTCCTACGAGCAGTACTTC. It encodes CASSLDLDSFSYEQYF.

The CDR3 DNA reads TGTGCCAGTAGCCTACTAGCGGGAGTGGGCACAGATACGCAGTATTTT. Translated: CASSLLAGVGTDTQYF. V gene TRBV19 combines with J gene TRBJ2-3; 11 nucleotides match TRBD2. Germline V gives CDR1 LNHDA, CDR2 SQIVND (reference sequence). J gave up 1 base and V 6 bases, and 6 bases lay outside the gene matches. This CDR3 contains 16 residues.

The CDR3 DNA reads as TGTGCCTGGACGCCGGGACAGGGGGCTTACGAGCAGTACTTC. Its protein is CAWTPGQGAYEQYF. The V and J genes are TRBV30 and TRBJ2-7, with 12 bases lining up with TRBD1. The CDR3 runs 14 residues. Germline CDR1 reads GTSNPN; CDR2 reads SVGIG (reference sequence). V dropped 4 bases and J dropped 4; count of bases not matched to a gene: 5.

The chain carries TRBV6-5 and TRBJ1-1; D is unclear. The V end lost 7 bases, the J end lost 4 bases, and 16 bases lay between the germline ends. The CDR3 contains 14 residues. Germline V gene sequence: CDR1 MNHEY, CDR2 SVGAGI. DNA of the CDR3: TGTGCCAGCACCCTAGACGGGAAATCCACTGAAGCTTTCTTT. Translation gives CASTLDGKSTEAFF.

V gene TRBV10-3 combines with J gene TRBJ2-3, with D perhaps TRBD1 (5 bases). The germline V gene has CDR1 ENHRY and CDR2 SYGVKD. The CDR3 has 14 residues. The ends were cut back, 4 bases at V and 8 bases at J, with 16 bases in the middle. CDR3 sequence reads: CAISGPQGAGTQYF. The DNA of the CDR3 is TGTGCCATCAGTGGTCCCCAGGGTGCCGGTACGCAGTATTTT.

CDR3: CASSLSPPDSLSNQPQHF. In DNA, the CDR3 is TGTGCCAGCAGCTTATCCCCGCCCGACAGTCTCAGCAATCAGCCCCAGCATTTT. The chain is built from TRBV7-6 and TRBJ1-5, with a weak D call TRBD1 (5 bases). Germline CDR1 SGHVS, CDR2 FNYEAQ. This CDR3 region has 18 residues. V lost 2 bases, J lost 1 base, and 18 bases lay in between.

This rearrangement joins TRBV2 to TRBJ1-5, with 7 nucleotides matching TRBD1. The CDR3 is 15 amino acids. V shed 5 bases, J shed 6 bases, and the junction held 10 bases outside the gene matches. CDR1 is SNHLY, CDR2 FYNNEI, per germline. The DNA for the CDR3 is TGTGCCAGCAGTTGGGACAGTTCATCAGGTCAGCCCCAGCATTTT. Translated: CASSWDSSSGQPQHF.

This rearrangement joins TRBV6-1 to TRBJ2-2, with D maybe TRBD1 (5 bases). V lost 2 bases, J lost 1 base, and 14 bases lay in between. CDR1 is MNHNS, CDR2 SASEGT, per germline. The CDR3 loop spans 17 amino acids. CDR3 in amino acids: CASSESTTGRNTGELFF. CDR3 coding DNA: TGTGCCAGCAGTGAAAGTACAACAGGTCGGAACACCGGGGAGCTGTTTTTT.